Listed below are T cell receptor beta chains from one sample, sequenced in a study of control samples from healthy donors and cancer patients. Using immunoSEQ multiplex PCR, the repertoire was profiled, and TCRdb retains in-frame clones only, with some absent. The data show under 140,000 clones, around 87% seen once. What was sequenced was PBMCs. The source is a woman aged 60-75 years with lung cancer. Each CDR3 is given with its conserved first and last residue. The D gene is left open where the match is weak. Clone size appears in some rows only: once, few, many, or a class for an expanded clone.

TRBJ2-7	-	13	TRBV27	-	CASSLSTSGEQYF	TGTGCCAGCAGTTTATCCACAAGTGGCGAGCAGTACTTC
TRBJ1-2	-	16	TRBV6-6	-	CASSYSPLQDSYGYTF	TGTGCCAGCAGTTACTCACCTTTACAGGATTCGTATGGCTACACCTTC
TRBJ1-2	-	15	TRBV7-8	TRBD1	CASSPQTGDRDGYTF	TGTGCCAGCAGCCCCCAGACAGGAGACAGGGATGGCTACACCTTC
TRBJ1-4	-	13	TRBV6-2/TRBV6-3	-	CASSPGSNEKLFF	TGTGCCAGCAGTCCGGGGAGTAATGAAAAACTGTTTTTT
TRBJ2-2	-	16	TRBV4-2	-	CASSQDIRGTIGELFF	TGTGCCAGCAGCCAAGATATCAGGGGAACGATCGGGGAGCTGTTTTTT
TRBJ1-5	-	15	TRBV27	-	CASSLSGQGIQPQHF	TGTGCCAGCAGTTTATCTGGGCAGGGGATTCAGCCCCAGCATTTT
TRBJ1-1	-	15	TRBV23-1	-	CASRACSFSPTEAFF	TGCGCCAGCAGAGCCTGCTCCTTCTCGCCCACTGAAGCTTTCTTT
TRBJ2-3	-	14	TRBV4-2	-	CASGGSGSTDTQYF	TGTGCCAGCGGGGGGAGCGGTAGCACAGATACGCAGTATTTT
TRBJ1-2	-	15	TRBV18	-	CASSLGQGTLYGYTF	TGTGCCAGCTCACTCGGGCAGGGCACCCTCTATGGCTACACCTTC
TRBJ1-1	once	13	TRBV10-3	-	CAISLDGNTEAFF	TGTGCCATCAGCCTGGACGGTAACACTGAAGCTTTCTTT
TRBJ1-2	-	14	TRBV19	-	CASAAGRPSYGYTF	TGTGCCAGCGCCGCGGGGCGGCCTAGCTATGGCTACACCTTC
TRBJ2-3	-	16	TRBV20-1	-	CSANDLGQASTDTQYF	TGCAGTGCTAATGATTTAGGGCAGGCCAGCACAGATACGCAGTATTTT
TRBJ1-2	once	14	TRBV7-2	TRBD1	CASSLGGQGHGYTF	TGTGCCAGCAGCTTAGGGGGACAGGGGCATGGCTACACCTTC
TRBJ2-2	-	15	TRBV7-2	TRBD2	CASSFRTSPTGELFF	TGTGCCAGCAGCTTTAGGACTAGCCCCACCGGGGAGCTGTTTTTT
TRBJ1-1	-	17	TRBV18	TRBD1	CASSPQRTGIKSTEAFF	TGTGCCAGCTCACCACAACGGACAGGGATCAAGAGCACTGAAGCTTTCTTT
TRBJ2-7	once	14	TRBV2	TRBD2	CASSVGTNRDEQYF	TGTGCCAGCAGTGTCGGGACTAATAGGGACGAGCAGTACTTC
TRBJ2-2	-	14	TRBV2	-	CASSRREVSGELFF	TGTGCCAGCAGTCGGCGCGAGGTCTCCGGGGAGCTGTTTTTT
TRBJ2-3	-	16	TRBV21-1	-	CASSKTGTGASDTQYF	TGTGCCAGCAGCAAAACGGGGACAGGGGCCTCAGATACGCAGTATTTT
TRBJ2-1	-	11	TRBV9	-	CASSAANEQFF	TGTGCCAGCAGCGCTGCCAATGAGCAGTTCTTC
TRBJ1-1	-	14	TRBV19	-	CASSIREANTEAFF	TGTGCCAGTAGTATAAGGGAGGCCAACACTGAAGCTTTCTTT
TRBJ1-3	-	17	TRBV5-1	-	CASSLGARPDSGNTIYF	TGCGCCAGCAGCTTAGGGGCAAGACCGGACTCTGGAAACACCATATATTTT
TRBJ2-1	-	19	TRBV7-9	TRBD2	CASRGERTSGARSYNEQFF	TGTGCCAGCAGGGGGGAAAGGACTAGCGGAGCCCGATCCTACAATGAGCAGTTCTTC
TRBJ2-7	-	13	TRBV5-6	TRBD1	CASSDRGLYEQYF	TGTGCCAGCAGCGACAGGGGTTTGTACGAGCAGTACTTC
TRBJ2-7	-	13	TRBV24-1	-	CATSLQGFNEQYF	TGTGCCACCAGTCTACAGGGTTTTAACGAGCAGTACTTC
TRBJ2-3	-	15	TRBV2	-	CASSEAPAVTDTQYF	TGTGCCAGCAGTGAAGCGCCGGCGGTCACAGATACGCAGTATTTT
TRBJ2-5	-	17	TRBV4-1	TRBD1	CASSQVEGTGDDETQYF	TGCGCCAGCAGCCAAGTAGAGGGGACAGGGGATGACGAGACCCAGTACTTC
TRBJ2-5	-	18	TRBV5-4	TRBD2	CASSPPAQGASGRETQYF	TGTGCCAGCAGCCCCCCAGCCCAGGGGGCTAGCGGGAGAGAGACCCAGTACTTC
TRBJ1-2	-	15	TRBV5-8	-	CASSRTRGANYGYTF	TGTGCCAGCAGCCGGACAAGGGGAGCTAACTATGGCTACACCTTC
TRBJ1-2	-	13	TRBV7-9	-	CASSLGLNYGYTF	TGTGCCAGCAGCTTGGGACTGAACTATGGCTACACCTTC
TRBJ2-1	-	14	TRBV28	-	CASSLIQSYNEQFF	TGTGCCAGCAGTTTGATACAGTCCTACAATGAGCAGTTCTTC
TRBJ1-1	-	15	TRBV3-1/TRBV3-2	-	CASSQDGAMNTEAFF	TGTGCCAGCAGCCAAGATGGGGCGATGAACACTGAAGCTTTCTTT
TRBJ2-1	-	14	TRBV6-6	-	CASTPRWEGNEQFF	TGTGCCAGCACCCCCCGATGGGAAGGAAATGAGCAGTTCTTC
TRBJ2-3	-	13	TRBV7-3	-	CASSRTSSDTQYF	TGTGCCAGCAGCCGAACTAGCTCAGATACGCAGTATTTT
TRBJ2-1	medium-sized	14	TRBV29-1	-	CSVLTGGSYNEQFF	TGCAGCGTTTTGACAGGTGGGAGTTACAATGAGCAGTTCTTC
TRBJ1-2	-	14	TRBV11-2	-	CASSARTAHGGYTF	TGTGCCAGCAGCGCCCGGACAGCCCACGGAGGCTACACCTTC
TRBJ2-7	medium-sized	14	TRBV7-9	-	CASSLAGSNYEQYF	TGTGCCAGCAGCTTAGCAGGCAGTAACTACGAGCAGTACTTC
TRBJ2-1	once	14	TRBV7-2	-	CASSRTQGNNEQFF	TGTGCCAGCAGCCGGACGCAGGGTAACAATGAGCAGTTCTTC
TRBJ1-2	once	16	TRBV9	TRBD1	CASSVEGGQGMGGYTF	TGTGCCAGCAGCGTAGAAGGGGGACAGGGGATGGGGGGCTACACCTTC
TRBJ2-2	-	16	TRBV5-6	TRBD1	CASTKEGAGGTGELFF	TGTGCCAGCACCAAAGAAGGGGCAGGGGGCACCGGGGAGCTGTTTTTT
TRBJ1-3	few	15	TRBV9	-	CASSVGTLPASTIYF	TGTGCCAGCAGCGTAGGCACCTTGCCGGCGAGCACCATATATTTT
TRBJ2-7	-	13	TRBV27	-	CASTILISYEQYF	TGTGCCAGCACAATCCTAATTTCCTACGAGCAGTACTTC
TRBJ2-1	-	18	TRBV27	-	CASSLWGQTRNSYNEQFF	TGTGCCAGCAGTTTATGGGGGCAGACTCGAAACTCCTACAATGAGCAGTTCTTC
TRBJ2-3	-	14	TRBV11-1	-	CASSSPPLTDTQYF	TGTGCCAGCAGTTCTCCCCCCCTCACAGATACGCAGTATTTT
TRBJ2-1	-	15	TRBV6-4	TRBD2	CASSEFLAAYNEQFF	TGTGCCAGCAGTGAATTCCTAGCGGCCTACAATGAGCAGTTCTTC
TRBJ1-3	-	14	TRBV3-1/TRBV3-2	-	CASSQDTSGNTIYF	TGTGCCAGCAGCCAGGACACCTCTGGAAACACCATATATTTT
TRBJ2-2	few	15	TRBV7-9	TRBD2	CASSSGLAGEGELFF	TGTGCCAGCAGCTCGGGACTAGCGGGAGAGGGGGAGCTGTTTTTT
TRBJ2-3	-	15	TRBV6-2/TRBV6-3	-	CASTPFGRGSDTQYF	TGTGCCAGCACCCCATTCGGGAGAGGATCAGATACGCAGTATTTT
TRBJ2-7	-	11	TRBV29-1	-	CSVVSMWEQYF	TGCAGCGTCGTCTCCATGTGGGAGCAGTACTTC
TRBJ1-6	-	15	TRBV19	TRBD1	CASQTTGGGNSPLHF	TGTGCCAGTCAAACCACAGGGGGCGGTAATTCACCCCTCCACTTT
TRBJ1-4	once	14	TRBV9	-	CASSVTGGEEKLFF	TGTGCCAGCAGCGTGACGGGAGGTGAAGAAAAACTGTTTTTT
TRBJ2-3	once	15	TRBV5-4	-	CASSAGSGATDTQYF	TGTGCCAGCAGCGCTGGATCGGGGGCCACAGATACGCAGTATTTT
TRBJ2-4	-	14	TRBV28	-	CATGDSLAKNIQYF	TGTGCCACGGGAGACAGTCTAGCCAAAAACATTCAGTACTTC
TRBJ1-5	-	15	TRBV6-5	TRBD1	CASSYSMTGNQPQHF	TGTGCCAGCAGTTACTCGATGACAGGGAATCAGCCCCAGCATTTT
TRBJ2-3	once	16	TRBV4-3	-	CASSQGTDASTDTQYF	TGCGCCAGCAGCCAAGGGACGGACGCTAGCACAGATACGCAGTATTTT